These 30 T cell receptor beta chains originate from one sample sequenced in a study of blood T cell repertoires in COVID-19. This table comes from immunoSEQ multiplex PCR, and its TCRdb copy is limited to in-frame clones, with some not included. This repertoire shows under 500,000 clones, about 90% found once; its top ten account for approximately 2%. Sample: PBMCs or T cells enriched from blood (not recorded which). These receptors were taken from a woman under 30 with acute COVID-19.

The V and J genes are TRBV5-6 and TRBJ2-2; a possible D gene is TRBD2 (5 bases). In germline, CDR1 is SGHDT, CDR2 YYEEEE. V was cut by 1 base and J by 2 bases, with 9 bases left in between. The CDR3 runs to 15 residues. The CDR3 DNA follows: TGTGCCAGCAGCTTGACGGGAATTAACACCGGGGAGCTGTTTTTT. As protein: CASSLTGINTGELFF.

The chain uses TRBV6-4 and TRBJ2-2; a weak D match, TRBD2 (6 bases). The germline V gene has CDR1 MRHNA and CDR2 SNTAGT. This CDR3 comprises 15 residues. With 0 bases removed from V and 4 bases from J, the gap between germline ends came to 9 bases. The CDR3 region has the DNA TGTGCCAGCAGTGACTCCACTAGCTCCACCGGGGAGCTGTTTTTT. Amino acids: CASSDSTSSTGELFF.

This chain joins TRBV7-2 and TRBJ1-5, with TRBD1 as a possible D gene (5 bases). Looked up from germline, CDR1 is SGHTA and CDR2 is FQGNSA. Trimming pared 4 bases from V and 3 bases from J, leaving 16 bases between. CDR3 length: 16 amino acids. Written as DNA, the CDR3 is TGTGCCAGCAGCTATGGAAGGACAACCGACAATCAGCCCCAGCATTTT. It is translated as CASSYGRTTDNQPQHF.

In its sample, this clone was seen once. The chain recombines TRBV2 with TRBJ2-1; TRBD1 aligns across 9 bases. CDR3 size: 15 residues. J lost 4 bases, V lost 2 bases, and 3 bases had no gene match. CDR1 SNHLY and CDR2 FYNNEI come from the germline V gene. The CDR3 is CASSETGTGYNEQFF. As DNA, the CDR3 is TGTGCCAGCAGTGAAACCGGGACAGGGTACAATGAGCAGTTCTTC.

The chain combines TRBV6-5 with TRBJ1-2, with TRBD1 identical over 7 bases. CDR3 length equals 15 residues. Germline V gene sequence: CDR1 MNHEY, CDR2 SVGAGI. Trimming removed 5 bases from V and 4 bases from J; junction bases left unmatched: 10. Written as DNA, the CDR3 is TGTGCCAGCAGTCAAAACCGCGGGACAGTCTATGGCTACACCTTC. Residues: CASSQNRGTVYGYTF.

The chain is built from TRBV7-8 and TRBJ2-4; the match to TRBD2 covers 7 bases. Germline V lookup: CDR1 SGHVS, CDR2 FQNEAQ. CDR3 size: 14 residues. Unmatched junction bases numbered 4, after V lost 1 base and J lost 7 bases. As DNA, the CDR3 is TGTGCCAGCAGCTTAGACTCCGGGAGGAACATTCAGTACTTC. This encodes CASSLDSGRNIQYF.

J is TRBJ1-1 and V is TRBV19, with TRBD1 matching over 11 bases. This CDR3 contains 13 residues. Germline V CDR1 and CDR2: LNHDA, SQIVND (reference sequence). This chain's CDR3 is CVSRDRGRFEAFF. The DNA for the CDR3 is TGTGTCTCTCGGGACAGGGGGAGGTTTGAAGCTTTCTTT.

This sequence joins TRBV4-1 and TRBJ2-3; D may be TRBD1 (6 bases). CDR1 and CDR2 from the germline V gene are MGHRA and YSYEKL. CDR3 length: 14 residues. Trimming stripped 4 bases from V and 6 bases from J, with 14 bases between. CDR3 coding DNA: TGCGCCAGCAGCCCAGGCCAGGGGCCCGATACGCAGTATTTT. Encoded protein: CASSPGQGPDTQYF.

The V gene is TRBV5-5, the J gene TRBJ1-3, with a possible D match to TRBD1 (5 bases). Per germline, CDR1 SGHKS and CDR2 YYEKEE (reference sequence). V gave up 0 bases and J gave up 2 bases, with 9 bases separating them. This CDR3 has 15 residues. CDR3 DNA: TGTGCCAGCAGCTTGGCCGGGGGGGCTGGAAACACCATATATTTT. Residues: CASSLAGGAGNTIYF.

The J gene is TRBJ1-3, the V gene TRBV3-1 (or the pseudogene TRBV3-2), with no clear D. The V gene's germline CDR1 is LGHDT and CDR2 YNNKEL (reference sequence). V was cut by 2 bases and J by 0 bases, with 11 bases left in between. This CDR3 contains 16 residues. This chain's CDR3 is CASSQRREFSGNTIYF. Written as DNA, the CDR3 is TGTGCCAGCAGCCAACGCCGAGAGTTCTCTGGAAACACCATATATTTT.

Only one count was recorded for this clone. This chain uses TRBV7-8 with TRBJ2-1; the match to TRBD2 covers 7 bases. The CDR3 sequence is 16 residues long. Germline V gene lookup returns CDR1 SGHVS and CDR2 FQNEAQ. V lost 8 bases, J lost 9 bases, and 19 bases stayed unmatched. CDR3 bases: TGTGCCAGCCGCCGTACCGGGACTATTGGTCCCGGTGAGCAGTTCTTC. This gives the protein CASRRTGTIGPGEQFF.

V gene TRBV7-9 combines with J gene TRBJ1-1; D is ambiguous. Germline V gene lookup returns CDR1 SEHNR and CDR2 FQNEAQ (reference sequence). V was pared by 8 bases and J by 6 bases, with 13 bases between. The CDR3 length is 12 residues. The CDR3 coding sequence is TGTGCCAGCGTTCCCGGGTCCCCTGAAGCTTTCTTT. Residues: CASVPGSPEAFF.

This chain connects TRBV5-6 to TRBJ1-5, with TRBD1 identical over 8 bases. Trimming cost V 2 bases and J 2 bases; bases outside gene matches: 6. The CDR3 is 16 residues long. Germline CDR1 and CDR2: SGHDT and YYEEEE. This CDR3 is CASSLAGGYGNQPQHF. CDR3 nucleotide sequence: TGTGCCAGCAGCTTAGCAGGGGGCTACGGCAATCAGCCCCAGCATTTT. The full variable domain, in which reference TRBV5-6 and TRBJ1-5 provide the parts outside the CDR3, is DAGVTQSPTHLIKTRGQQVTLRCSPKSGHDTVSWYQQALGQGPQFIFQYYEEEERQRGNFPDRFSGHQFPNYSSELNVNALLLGDSALYLCASSLAGGYGNQPQHFGDGTRLSIL.

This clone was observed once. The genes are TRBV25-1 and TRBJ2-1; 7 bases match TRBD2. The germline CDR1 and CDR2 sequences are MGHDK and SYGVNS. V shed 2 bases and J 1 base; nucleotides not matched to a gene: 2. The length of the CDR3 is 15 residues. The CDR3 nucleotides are TGTGCCAGCAGTGAAAGCGGGAAATCCTACAATGAGCAGTTCTTC. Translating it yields CASSESGKSYNEQFF.

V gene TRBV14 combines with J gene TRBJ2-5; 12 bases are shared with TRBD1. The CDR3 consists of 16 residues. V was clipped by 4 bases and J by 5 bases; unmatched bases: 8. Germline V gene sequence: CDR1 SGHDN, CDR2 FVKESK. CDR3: CASSRPGQGAVETQYF. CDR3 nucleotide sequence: TGTGCCAGCAGCCGACCGGGACAGGGGGCGGTGGAGACCCAGTACTTC.

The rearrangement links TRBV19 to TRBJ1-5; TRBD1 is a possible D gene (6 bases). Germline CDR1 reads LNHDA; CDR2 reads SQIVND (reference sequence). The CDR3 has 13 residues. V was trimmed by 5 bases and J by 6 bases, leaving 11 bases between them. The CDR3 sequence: CASSPRGFQPQHF. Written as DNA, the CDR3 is TGTGCCAGTAGTCCGAGGGGGTTTCAGCCCCAGCATTTT.

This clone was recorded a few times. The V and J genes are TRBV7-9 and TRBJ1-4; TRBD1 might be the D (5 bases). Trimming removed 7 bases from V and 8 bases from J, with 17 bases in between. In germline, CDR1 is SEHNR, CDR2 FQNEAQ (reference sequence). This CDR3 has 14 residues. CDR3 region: CASTPGGLKEKLFF. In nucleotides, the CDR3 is TGTGCCAGCACCCCGGGGGGACTTAAGGAAAAACTGTTTTTT.

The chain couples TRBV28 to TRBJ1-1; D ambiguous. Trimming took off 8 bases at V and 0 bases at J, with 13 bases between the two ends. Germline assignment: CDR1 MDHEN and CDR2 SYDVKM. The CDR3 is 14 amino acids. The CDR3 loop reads CASGLLGMNTEAFF. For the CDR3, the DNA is TGTGCCAGCGGTCTTTTGGGCATGAACACTGAAGCTTTCTTT.

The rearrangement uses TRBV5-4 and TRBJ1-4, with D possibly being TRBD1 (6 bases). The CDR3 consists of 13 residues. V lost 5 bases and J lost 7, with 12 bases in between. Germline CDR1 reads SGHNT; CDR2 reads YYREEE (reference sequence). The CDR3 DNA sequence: TGTGCCAGCAGTCAGGGGTTGGGTGAAAAACTGTTTTTT. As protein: CASSQGLGEKLFF.

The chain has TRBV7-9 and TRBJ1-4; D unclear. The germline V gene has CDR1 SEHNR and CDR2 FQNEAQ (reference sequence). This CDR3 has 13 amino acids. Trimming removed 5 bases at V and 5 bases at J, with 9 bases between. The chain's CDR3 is CASSPSPNEKLFF. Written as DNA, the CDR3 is TGTGCCAGCAGCCCTAGCCCCAATGAAAAACTGTTTTTT. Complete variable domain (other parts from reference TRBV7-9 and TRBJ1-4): DTGVSQNPRHKITKRGQNVTFRCDPISEHNRLYWYRQTLGQGPEFLTYFQNEAQLEKSRLLSDRFSAERPKGSFSTLEIQRTEQGDSAMYLCASSPSPNEKLFFGSGTQLSVL.

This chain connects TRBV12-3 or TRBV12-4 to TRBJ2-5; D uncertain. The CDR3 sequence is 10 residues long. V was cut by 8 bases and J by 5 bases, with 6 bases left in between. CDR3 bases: TGTGCCAGCGCCCGGGAGACCCAGTACTTC. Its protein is CASARETQYF.

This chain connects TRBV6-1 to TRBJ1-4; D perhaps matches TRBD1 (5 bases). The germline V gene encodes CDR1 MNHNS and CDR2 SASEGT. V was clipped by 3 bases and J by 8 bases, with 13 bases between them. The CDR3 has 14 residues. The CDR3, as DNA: TGTGCCAGCAGTGACCCGGGGGTGCGGGAAAAACTGTTTTTT. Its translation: CASSDPGVREKLFF.

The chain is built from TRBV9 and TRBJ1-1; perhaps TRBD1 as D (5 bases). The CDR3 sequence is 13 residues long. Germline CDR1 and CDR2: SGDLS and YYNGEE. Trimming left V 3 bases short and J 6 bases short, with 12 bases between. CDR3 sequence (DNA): TGTGCCAGCAGCGGCGGGGGGACGGCTGAAGCTTTCTTT. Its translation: CASSGGGTAEAFF.

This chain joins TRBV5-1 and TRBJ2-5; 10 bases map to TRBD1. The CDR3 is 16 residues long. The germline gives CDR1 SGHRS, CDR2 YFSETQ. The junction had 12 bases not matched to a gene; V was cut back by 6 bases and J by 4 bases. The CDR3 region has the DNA TGCGCCAGCACTATAATAGGACAGGGGGAGCGAGAGACCCAGTACTTC. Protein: CASTIIGQGERETQYF.

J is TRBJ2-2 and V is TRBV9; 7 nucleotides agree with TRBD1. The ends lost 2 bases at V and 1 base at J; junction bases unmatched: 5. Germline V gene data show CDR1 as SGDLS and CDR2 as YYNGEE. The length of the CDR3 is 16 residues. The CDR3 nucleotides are TGTGCCAGCAGCGTGTCCCGGGACAGGAACACCGGGGAGCTGTTTTTT. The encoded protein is CASSVSRDRNTGELFF.

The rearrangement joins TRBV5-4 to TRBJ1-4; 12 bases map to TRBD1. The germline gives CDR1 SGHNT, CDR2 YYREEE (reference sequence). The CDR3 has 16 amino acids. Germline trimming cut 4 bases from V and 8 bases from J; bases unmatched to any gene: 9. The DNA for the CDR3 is TGTGCCAGCAGCACCGGGACAGGGGGCGCCGGGGAAAAACTGTTTTTT. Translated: CASSTGTGGAGEKLFF. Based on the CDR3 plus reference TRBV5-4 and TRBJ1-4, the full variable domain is ETGVTQSPTHLIKTRGQQVTLRCSSQSGHNTVSWYQQALGQGPQFIFQYYREEENGRGNFPPRFSGLQFPNYSSELNVNALELDDSALYLCASSTGTGGAGEKLFFGSGTQLSVL.

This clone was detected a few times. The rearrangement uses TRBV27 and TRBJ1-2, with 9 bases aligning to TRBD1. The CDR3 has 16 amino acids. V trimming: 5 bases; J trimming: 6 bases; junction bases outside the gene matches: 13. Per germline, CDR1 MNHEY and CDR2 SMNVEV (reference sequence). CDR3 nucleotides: TGTGCCAGCAGTCCCGGGACAGGGCCGGGACCGAATGGCTACACCTTC. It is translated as CASSPGTGPGPNGYTF.

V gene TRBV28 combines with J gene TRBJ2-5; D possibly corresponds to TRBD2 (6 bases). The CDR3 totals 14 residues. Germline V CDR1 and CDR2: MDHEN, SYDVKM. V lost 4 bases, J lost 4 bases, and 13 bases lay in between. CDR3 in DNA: TGTGCCAGCAGTTCGAGGAGGGCCGGAGAGACCCAGTACTTC. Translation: CASSSRRAGETQYF.

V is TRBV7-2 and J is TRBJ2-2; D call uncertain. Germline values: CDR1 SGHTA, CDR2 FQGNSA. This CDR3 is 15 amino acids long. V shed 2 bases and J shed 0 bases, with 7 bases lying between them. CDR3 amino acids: CASSLSQTNTGELFF. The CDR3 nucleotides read TGTGCCAGCAGCTTAAGTCAGACGAACACCGGGGAGCTGTTTTTT. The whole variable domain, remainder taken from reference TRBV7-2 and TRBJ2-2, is GAGVSQSPSNKVTEKGKDVELRCDPISGHTALYWYRQSLGQGLEFLIYFQGNSAPDKSGLPSDRFSAERTGGSVSTLTIQRTQQEDSAVYLCASSLSQTNTGELFFGEGSRLTVL.

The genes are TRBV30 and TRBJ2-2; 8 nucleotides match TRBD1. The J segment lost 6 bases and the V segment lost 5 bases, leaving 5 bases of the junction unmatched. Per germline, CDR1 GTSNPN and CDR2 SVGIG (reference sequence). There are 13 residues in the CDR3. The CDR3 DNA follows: TGTGCCTGGGCAGGGGGCGGCCCCGGGGAGCTGTTTTTT. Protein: CAWAGGGPGELFF. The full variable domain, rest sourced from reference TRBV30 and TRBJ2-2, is SQTIHQWPATLVQPVGSPLSLECTVEGTSNPNLYWYRQAAGRGLQLLFYSVGIGQISSEVPQNLSASRPQDRQFILSSKKLLLSDSGFYLCAWAGGGPGELFFGEGSRLTVL.